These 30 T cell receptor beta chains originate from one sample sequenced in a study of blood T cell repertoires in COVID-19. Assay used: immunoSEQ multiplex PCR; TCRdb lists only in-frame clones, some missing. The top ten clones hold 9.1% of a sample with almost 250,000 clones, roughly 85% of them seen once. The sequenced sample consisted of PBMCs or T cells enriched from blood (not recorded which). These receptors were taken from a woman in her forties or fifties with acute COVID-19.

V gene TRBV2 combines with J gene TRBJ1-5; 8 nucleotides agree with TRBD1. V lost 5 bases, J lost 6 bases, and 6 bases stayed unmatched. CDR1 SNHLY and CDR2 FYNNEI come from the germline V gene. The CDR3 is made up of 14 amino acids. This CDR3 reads CASSLGQGFQPQHF. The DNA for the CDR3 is TGTGCCAGCAGTTTAGGACAGGGATTTCAGCCCCAGCATTTT.

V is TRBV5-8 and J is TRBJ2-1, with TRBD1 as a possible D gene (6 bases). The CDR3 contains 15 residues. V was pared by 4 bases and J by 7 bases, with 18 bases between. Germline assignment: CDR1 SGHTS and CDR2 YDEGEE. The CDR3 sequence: CASSPTGGSWNEQFF. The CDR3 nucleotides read TGTGCCAGCAGCCCCACTGGGGGCAGTTGGAATGAGCAGTTCTTC.

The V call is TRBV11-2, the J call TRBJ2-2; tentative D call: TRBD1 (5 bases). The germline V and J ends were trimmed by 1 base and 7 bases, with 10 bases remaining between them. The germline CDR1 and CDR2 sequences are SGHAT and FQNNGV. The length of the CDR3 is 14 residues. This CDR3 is CASSLVSGLGELFF. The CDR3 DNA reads TGTGCCAGCAGCTTAGTATCAGGGCTCGGGGAGCTGTTTTTT.

The CDR3 sequence is CASSPGTRATDTQYF. In nucleotides, the CDR3 is TGTGCCAGCAGCCCGGGGACTAGAGCAACAGATACGCAGTATTTT. This chain uses TRBV11-2 with TRBJ2-3, with TRBD2 matching over 8 bases. The CDR3 consists of 15 residues. The germline gives CDR1 SGHAT, CDR2 FQNNGV. V trimming: 5 bases; J trimming: 3 bases; junction bases outside the gene matches: 7.

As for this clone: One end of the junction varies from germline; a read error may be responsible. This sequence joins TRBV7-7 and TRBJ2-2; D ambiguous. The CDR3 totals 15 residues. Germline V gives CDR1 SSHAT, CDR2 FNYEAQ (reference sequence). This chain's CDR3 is CASSLESGNTGELFF. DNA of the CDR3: TGTGCTAGCAGCTTAGAGTCAGGGAACACCGGGGAGCTGTTTTTT. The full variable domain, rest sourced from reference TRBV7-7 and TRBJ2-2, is GAGVSQSPRYKVTKRGQDVTLRCDPISSHATLYWYQQALGQGPEFLTYFNYEAQPDKSGLPSDRFSAERPEGSISTLTIQRTEQRDSAMYRCASSLESGNTGELFFGEGSRLTVL.

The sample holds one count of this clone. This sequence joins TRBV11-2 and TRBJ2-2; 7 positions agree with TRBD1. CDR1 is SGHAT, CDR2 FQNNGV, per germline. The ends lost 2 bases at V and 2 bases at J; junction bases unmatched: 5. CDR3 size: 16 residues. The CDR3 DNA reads TGTGCCAGCAGCTTAATGGGACAGACCAACACCGGGGAGCTGTTTTTT. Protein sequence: CASSLMGQTNTGELFF.

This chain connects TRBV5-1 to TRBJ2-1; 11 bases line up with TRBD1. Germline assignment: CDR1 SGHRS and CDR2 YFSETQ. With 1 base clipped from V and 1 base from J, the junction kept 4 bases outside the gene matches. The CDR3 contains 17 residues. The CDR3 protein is CASSLFGQGASYNEQFF. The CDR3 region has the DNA TGCGCCAGCAGCTTGTTTGGACAGGGGGCATCCTACAATGAGCAGTTCTTC.

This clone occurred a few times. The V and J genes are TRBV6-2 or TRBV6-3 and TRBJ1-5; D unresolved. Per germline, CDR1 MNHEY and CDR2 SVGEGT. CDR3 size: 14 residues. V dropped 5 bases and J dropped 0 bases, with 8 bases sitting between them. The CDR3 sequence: CASSVPGSNQPQHF. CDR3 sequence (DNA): TGTGCCAGCAGTGTGCCGGGTAGCAATCAGCCCCAGCATTTT.

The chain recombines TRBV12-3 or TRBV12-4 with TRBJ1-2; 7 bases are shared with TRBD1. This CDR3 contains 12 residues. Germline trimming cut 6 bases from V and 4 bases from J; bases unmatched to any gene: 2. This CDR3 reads CASSRTGYGYTF. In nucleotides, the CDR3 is TGTGCCAGCAGCCGGACAGGCTATGGCTACACCTTC.

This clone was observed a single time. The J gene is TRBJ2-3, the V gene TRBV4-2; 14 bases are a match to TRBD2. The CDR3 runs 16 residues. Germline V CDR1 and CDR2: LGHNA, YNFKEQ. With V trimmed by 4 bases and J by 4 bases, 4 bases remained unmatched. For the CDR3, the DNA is TGTGCCAGCAGCCGACTAGCGGGGGGGCCGTCAGATACGCAGTATTTT. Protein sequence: CASSRLAGGPSDTQYF.

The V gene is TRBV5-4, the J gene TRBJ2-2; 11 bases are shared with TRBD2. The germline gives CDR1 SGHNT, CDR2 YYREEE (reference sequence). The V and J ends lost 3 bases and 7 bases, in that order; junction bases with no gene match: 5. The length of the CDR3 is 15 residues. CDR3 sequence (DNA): TGTGCCAGCAGCTATAGCGGGGGGGCGGACGGGGAGCTGTTTTTT. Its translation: CASSYSGGADGELFF.

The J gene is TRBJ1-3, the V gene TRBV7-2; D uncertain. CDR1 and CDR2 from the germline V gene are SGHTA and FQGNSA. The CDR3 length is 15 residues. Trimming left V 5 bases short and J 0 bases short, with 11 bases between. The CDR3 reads CASSPAEVSGNTIYF. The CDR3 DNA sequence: TGTGCCAGCAGCCCGGCGGAAGTCTCTGGAAACACCATATATTTT.

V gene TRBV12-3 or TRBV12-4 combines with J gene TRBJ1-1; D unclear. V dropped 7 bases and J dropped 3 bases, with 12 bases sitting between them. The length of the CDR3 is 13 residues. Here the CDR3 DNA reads TGTGCCAGCACCCTTGATCGGTACACTGAAGCTTTCTTT. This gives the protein CASTLDRYTEAFF.

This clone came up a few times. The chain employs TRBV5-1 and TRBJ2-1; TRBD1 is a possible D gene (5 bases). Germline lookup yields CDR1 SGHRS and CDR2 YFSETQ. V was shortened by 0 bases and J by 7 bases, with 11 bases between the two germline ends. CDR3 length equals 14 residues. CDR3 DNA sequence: TGCGCCAGCAGCTTGGACAGCACAGGAAATGAGCAGTTCTTC. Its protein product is CASSLDSTGNEQFF.

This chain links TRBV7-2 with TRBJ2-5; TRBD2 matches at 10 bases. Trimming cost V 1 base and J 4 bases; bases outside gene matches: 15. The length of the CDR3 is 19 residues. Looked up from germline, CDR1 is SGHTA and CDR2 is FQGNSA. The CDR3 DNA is TGTGCCAGCAGCTTAGTCTCGCCAGCGGGGGGGCTAAGGCGAGAGACCCAGTACTTC. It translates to CASSLVSPAGGLRRETQYF.

CDR3 in DNA: TGTGCCTGGGGGCGGGCGGAGAACACTGAAGCTTTCTTT. It translates to CAWGRAENTEAFF. V gene TRBV30 combines with J gene TRBJ1-1; D remains unclear. V was trimmed by 5 bases and J by 1 base, leaving 11 bases between them. The CDR3 has 13 residues. Germline-derived CDR1 and CDR2 are GTSNPN and SVGIG (reference sequence).

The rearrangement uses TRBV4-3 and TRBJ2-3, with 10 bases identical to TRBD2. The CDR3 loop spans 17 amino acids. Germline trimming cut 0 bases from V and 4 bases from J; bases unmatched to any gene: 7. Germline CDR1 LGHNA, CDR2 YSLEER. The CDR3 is CASSQDLLAGAADTQYF. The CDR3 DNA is TGCGCCAGCAGCCAAGATCTCCTAGCGGGGGCGGCAGATACGCAGTATTTT.

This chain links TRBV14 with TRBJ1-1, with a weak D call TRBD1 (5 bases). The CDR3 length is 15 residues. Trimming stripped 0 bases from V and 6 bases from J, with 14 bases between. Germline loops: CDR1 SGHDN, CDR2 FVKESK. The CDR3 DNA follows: TGTGCCAGCAGCCAAGATGTGGTGGGGCGGTCTGAAGCTTTCTTT. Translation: CASSQDVVGRSEAFF.

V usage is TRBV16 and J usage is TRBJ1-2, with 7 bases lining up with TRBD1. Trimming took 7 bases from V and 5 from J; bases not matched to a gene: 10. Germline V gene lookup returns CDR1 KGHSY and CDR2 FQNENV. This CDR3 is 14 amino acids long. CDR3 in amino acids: CASNPTGSYYGYTF. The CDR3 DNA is TGTGCCAGCAACCCGACAGGGTCGTATTATGGCTACACCTTC. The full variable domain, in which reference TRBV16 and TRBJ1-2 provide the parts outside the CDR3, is GEEVAQTPKHLVRGEGQKAKLYCAPIKGHSYVFWYQQVLKNEFKFLISFQNENVFDETGMPKERFSAKCLPNSPCSLEIQATKLEDSAVYFCASNPTGSYYGYTFGSGTRLTVV.

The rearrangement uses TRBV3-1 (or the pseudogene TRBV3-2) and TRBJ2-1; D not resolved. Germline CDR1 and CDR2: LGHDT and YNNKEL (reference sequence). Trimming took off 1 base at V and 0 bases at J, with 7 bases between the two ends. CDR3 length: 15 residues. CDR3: CASSQGPSSYNEQFF. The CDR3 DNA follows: TGTGCCAGCAGCCAAGGCCCTAGCTCCTACAATGAGCAGTTCTTC.

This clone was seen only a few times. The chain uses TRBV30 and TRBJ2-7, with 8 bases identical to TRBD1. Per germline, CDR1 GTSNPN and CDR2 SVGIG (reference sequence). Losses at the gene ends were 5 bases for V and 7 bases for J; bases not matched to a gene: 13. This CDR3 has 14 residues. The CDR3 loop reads CAWAWTGFISEQYF. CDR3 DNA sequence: TGTGCCTGGGCCTGGACAGGGTTTATTTCGGAGCAGTACTTC.

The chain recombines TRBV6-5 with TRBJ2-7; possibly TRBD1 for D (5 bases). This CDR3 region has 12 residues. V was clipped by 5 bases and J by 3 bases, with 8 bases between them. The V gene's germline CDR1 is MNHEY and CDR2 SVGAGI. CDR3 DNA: TGTGCCAGCAGTACTCAGGGCTACGAGCAGTACTTC. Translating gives CASSTQGYEQYF.

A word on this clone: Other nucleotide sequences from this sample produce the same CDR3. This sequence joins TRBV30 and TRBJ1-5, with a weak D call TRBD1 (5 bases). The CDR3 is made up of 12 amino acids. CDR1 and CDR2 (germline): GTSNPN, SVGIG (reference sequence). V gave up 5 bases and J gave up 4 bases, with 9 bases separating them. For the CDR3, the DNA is TGTGCCTGGTCGGGGGGAAATCAGCCCCAGCATTTT. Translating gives CAWSGGNQPQHF.

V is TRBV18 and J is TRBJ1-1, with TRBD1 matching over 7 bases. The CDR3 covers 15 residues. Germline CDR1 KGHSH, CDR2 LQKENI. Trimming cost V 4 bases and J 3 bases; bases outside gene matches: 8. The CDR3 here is CASSLDRVGDTEAFF. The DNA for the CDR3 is TGTGCCAGCTCACTTGACAGGGTAGGGGACACTGAAGCTTTCTTT.

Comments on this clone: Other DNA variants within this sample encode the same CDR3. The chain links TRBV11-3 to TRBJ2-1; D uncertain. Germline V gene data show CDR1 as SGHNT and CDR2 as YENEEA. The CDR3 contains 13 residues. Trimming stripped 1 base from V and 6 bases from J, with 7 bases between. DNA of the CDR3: TGTGCCAGCAGCTTAGGAGGTATCAATGAGCAGTTCTTC. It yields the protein CASSLGGINEQFF.

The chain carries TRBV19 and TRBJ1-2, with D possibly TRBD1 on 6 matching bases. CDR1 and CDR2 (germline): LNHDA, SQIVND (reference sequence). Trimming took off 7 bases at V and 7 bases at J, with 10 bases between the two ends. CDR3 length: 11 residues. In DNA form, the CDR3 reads TGTGCCAGTAACAGGGCTGGTGGCTACACCTTC. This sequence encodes CASNRAGGYTF.

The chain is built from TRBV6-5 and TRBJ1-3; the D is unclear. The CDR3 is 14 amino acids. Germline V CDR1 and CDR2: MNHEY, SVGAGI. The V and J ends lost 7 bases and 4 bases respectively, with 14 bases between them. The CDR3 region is CASTFGGPGNTIYF. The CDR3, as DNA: TGTGCCAGCACCTTCGGAGGGCCAGGAAACACCATATATTTT.

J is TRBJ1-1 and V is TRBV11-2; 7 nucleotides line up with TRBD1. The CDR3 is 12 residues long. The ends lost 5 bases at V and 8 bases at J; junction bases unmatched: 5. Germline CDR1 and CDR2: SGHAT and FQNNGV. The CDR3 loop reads CASSRTGTEAFF. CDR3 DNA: TGTGCCAGCAGCCGGACAGGTACCGAAGCTTTCTTT.

The CDR3 protein is CANSNGTGDYGYTF. CDR3 nucleotides: TGTGCCAACTCCAACGGGACAGGGGACTATGGCTACACCTTC. This chain links TRBV19 with TRBJ1-2, with 10 bases lining up with TRBD1. Germline V gene lookup returns CDR1 LNHDA and CDR2 SQIVND (reference sequence). J was trimmed by 3 bases and V by 10 bases; bases with no gene match: 8. The CDR3 spans 14 residues.

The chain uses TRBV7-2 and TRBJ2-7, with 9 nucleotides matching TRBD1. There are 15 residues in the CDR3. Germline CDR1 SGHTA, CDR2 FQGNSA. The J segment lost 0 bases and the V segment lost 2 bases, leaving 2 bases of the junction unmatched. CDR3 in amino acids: CASSLRQGVSYEQYF. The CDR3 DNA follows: TGTGCCAGCAGCTTACGACAGGGGGTCTCCTACGAGCAGTACTTC.